Presented here are 7 T cell receptor beta chains from one specimen sequenced in a study of blood T cell repertoires in COVID-19. Profiling relied on immunoSEQ multiplex PCR, and the TCRdb table lists in-frame clones only, not all of them. The sample carries under 150,000 clones, around four fifths recorded once. Material for sequencing was peripheral blood. The receptor source for this set is a woman aged 40 to 55 with acute or convalescent COVID-19.

The chain employs TRBV19 and TRBJ2-2, with D possibly matching TRBD2 (6 bases). Germline V lookup: CDR1 LNHDA, CDR2 SQIVND (reference sequence). V was cut by 7 bases and J by 0 bases, with 9 bases left in between. This CDR3 is built from 14 residues. The CDR3 bases are TGTGCCAGTAACGGGGGATCGAACACCGGGGAGCTGTTTTTT. This sequence encodes CASNGGSNTGELFF. The full variable domain, in which reference TRBV19 and TRBJ2-2 provide the parts outside the CDR3, is DGGITQSPKYLFRKEGQNVTLSCEQNLNHDAMYWYRQDPGQGLRLIYYSQIVNDFQKGDIAEGYSVSREKKESFPLTVTSAQKNPTAFYLCASNGGSNTGELFFGEGSRLTVL.

The rearrangement links TRBV4-2 to TRBJ1-2; the match to TRBD1 covers 7 bases. Germline lookup yields CDR1 LGHNA and CDR2 YNFKEQ. The CDR3 consists of 15 residues. Unmatched junction bases numbered 9, after V lost 0 bases and J lost 8 bases. The DNA for the CDR3 is TGTGCCAGCAGCCAAGAAACTCGCGGGACAGACGGCTACACCTTC. Its translation: CASSQETRGTDGYTF.

This sequence joins TRBV4-3 and TRBJ1-1; D is possibly TRBD1 (6 bases). Germline CDR1 LGHNA, CDR2 YSLEER. V was cut by 2 bases and J by 2 bases, with 9 bases left in between. The CDR3 is 14 amino acids. For the CDR3, the DNA is TGCGCCAGCAGCCAAACAGGGCTTAACACTGAAGCTTTCTTT. Its protein product is CASSQTGLNTEAFF.

V is TRBV18 and J is TRBJ1-5, with D perhaps matching TRBD1 (5 bases). Germline loops: CDR1 KGHSH, CDR2 LQKENI. V was trimmed by 3 bases and J by 1 base, leaving 10 bases between them. The CDR3 spans 15 residues. The CDR3 DNA reads as TGTGCCAGCTCACCGGGGGGACTGAGCAATCAGCCCCAGCATTTT. Translated, it gives CASSPGGLSNQPQHF.

V is TRBV7-9 and J is TRBJ2-7; TRBD1 matches at 7 bases. V was pared by 5 bases and J by 6 bases, with 1 base of the junction left unmatched. CDR3 length: 11 amino acids. CDR1 and CDR2 from the germline V gene are SEHNR and FQNEAQ (reference sequence). The CDR3 coding sequence is TGTGCCAGCAGCGACAGGGTCGAGCAGTACTTC. Translating gives CASSDRVEQYF.

This clone showed up just a few times. The CDR3 sequence is CASSLAQSYEQYF. For the CDR3, the DNA is TGTGCCAGCAGTTTGGCTCAGTCCTACGAGCAGTACTTC. The rearrangement links TRBV6-5 to TRBJ2-7; D is unresolved. Deletions cut 4 bases from V and 1 base from J, with 8 bases between. The CDR3 has 13 amino acids. Per the germline V gene, CDR1 is MNHEY and CDR2 is SVGAGI.

V and J are TRBV7-2 and TRBJ1-4; no definite D call. Trimming cost V 5 bases and J 5 bases, with 12 bases left between them. Germline V gives CDR1 SGHTA, CDR2 FQGNSA. This CDR3 contains 14 residues. The CDR3 DNA follows: TGTGCCAGCAGCCCGACGGGAAGAAATGAAAAACTGTTTTTT. Protein sequence: CASSPTGRNEKLFF.